A selection of T cell receptor beta chains follows, all from one sample in a study of blood T cell repertoires in COVID-19. TCRdb keeps only in-frame clones here, not all; method: immunoSEQ multiplex PCR. This table has hundreds of thousands of clones, about four fifths appearing once. The specimen was peripheral blood. These receptor sequences come from a woman between 40 and 50 years old with active or convalescent COVID-19. The CDR3 runs from the conserved cysteine through the conserved F or W. Fields, in order: V gene, CDR3 length, J gene, clone size, D gene, CDR3 DNA, CDR3 protein. D genes are given only for firm matches. The size field is filled for only some rows; it gives once, few, many or a size class.

v_call: TRBV5-6; cdr3_length: 14; j_call: TRBJ1-3; clone_size: NA; d_call: NA; cdr3_nt: TGTGCCAGCAGCCCTCGGGGTGGAGGAAACACCATATATTTT; cdr3_aa: CASSPRGGGNTIYF
v_call: TRBV15; cdr3_length: 17; j_call: TRBJ1-4; clone_size: once; d_call: NA; cdr3_nt: TGTGCCACCAGCAGAGAGGGGCAGGGAACTCTAGATGAAAAACTGTTTTTT; cdr3_aa: CATSREGQGTLDEKLFF
v_call: TRBV14; cdr3_length: 15; j_call: TRBJ1-6; clone_size: once; d_call: NA; cdr3_nt: TGTGCCAGCAGCCAAGGAGGAGGGTATCATTCACCCCTCCACTTT; cdr3_aa: CASSQGGGYHSPLHF
v_call: TRBV3-1/TRBV3-2; cdr3_length: 11; j_call: TRBJ2-1; clone_size: NA; d_call: NA; cdr3_nt: TGTGCCAGCAGCCTTGAGAATGAGCAGTTCTTC; cdr3_aa: CASSLENEQFF
v_call: TRBV11-3; cdr3_length: 14; j_call: TRBJ1-2; clone_size: once; d_call: NA; cdr3_nt: TGTGCCAGCAGCCCTGGGCCAAGCCATAAGGGCTACACCTTC; cdr3_aa: CASSPGPSHKGYTF
v_call: TRBV7-2; cdr3_length: 19; j_call: TRBJ2-3; clone_size: NA; d_call: TRBD2; cdr3_nt: TGTGCCAGCAGCTTAGTCTGGGGACTAGCGGGGGGGCCGTCAGATACGCAGTATTTT; cdr3_aa: CASSLVWGLAGGPSDTQYF
v_call: TRBV9; cdr3_length: 14; j_call: TRBJ1-1; clone_size: many; d_call: NA; cdr3_nt: TGTGCCAGCAGCCCACGAGGGCAGAACACTGAAGCTTTCTTT; cdr3_aa: CASSPRGQNTEAFF
v_call: TRBV2; cdr3_length: 14; j_call: TRBJ1-2; clone_size: NA; d_call: NA; cdr3_nt: TGTGCCAGCAGTGAAGCGGGGAGACACTATGGCTACACCTTC; cdr3_aa: CASSEAGRHYGYTF
v_call: TRBV5-1; cdr3_length: 16; j_call: TRBJ2-2; clone_size: NA; d_call: TRBD2; cdr3_nt: TGCGCCAGCAGCCTGAGCGGGAGCGCTAACACCGGGGAGCTGTTTTTT; cdr3_aa: CASSLSGSANTGELFF
v_call: TRBV5-1; cdr3_length: 16; j_call: TRBJ2-2; clone_size: NA; d_call: NA; cdr3_nt: TGCGCCAGCAGTCTTACAGGGCGAGAAAGCCCCGGGGAGCTGTTTTTT; cdr3_aa: CASSLTGRESPGELFF
v_call: TRBV7-9; cdr3_length: 14; j_call: TRBJ1-1; clone_size: NA; d_call: NA; cdr3_nt: TGTGCCAGCAGCTTAGTGGATGGGGGGACTGAAGCTTTCTTT; cdr3_aa: CASSLVDGGTEAFF
v_call: TRBV11-2; cdr3_length: 14; j_call: TRBJ1-3; clone_size: NA; d_call: NA; cdr3_nt: TGTGCCAGCAGCTTAGCGGGCTCTGGAAACACCATATATTTT; cdr3_aa: CASSLAGSGNTIYF
v_call: TRBV4-3; cdr3_length: 18; j_call: TRBJ1-5; clone_size: NA; d_call: NA; cdr3_nt: TGCGCCAGCAGCCAAGATTTGGTTCGGGTCCGGATCAATCAGCCCCAGCATTTT; cdr3_aa: CASSQDLVRVRINQPQHF
v_call: TRBV18; cdr3_length: 16; j_call: TRBJ1-3; clone_size: NA; d_call: NA; cdr3_nt: TGTGCCAGCTCACCCAGACAGGAAGTAGCTGGAAACACCATATATTTT; cdr3_aa: CASSPRQEVAGNTIYF
v_call: TRBV4-1; cdr3_length: 16; j_call: TRBJ2-7; clone_size: NA; d_call: TRBD2; cdr3_nt: TGCGCCAGCAGCCAAGCAACGGGACTAGCGTCCTACGAGCAGTACTTC; cdr3_aa: CASSQATGLASYEQYF
v_call: TRBV28; cdr3_length: 13; j_call: TRBJ1-2; clone_size: NA; d_call: NA; cdr3_nt: TGTGCCAGCATCGCTGACAGAAGACATGGCTACACCTTC; cdr3_aa: CASIADRRHGYTF
v_call: TRBV25-1; cdr3_length: 13; j_call: TRBJ2-5; clone_size: NA; d_call: NA; cdr3_nt: TGTGCCAGCAGTAGCCCGGGATTAGAGACCCAGTACTTC; cdr3_aa: CASSSPGLETQYF
v_call: TRBV27; cdr3_length: 16; j_call: TRBJ1-5; clone_size: NA; d_call: TRBD1; cdr3_nt: TGTGCCAGCAGCGGGACAGAATCTCTTAGCAATCAGCCCCAGCATTTT; cdr3_aa: CASSGTESLSNQPQHF
v_call: TRBV5-1; cdr3_length: 17; j_call: TRBJ2-4; clone_size: NA; d_call: NA; cdr3_nt: TGCGCCAGCAGCTCCGGGGATGGCAGCCTAGCCAAAAACATTCAGTACTTC; cdr3_aa: CASSSGDGSLAKNIQYF
v_call: TRBV7-6; cdr3_length: 12; j_call: TRBJ1-1; clone_size: NA; d_call: NA; cdr3_nt: TGTGCCAGCAGCTCGGTCAACACTGAAGCTTTCTTT; cdr3_aa: CASSSVNTEAFF
v_call: TRBV3-1/TRBV3-2; cdr3_length: 15; j_call: TRBJ2-4; clone_size: NA; d_call: NA; cdr3_nt: TGTGCCAGCAGCCGCGGGGGCCTAGCCAAAAACATTCAGTACTTC; cdr3_aa: CASSRGGLAKNIQYF
v_call: TRBV7-3; cdr3_length: 18; j_call: TRBJ1-2; clone_size: NA; d_call: NA; cdr3_nt: TGTGCCAGCAGCCCGAGGTTTTGGAAAGACAGCCCTAACTATGGCTACACCTTC; cdr3_aa: CASSPRFWKDSPNYGYTF
v_call: TRBV6-2/TRBV6-3; cdr3_length: 14; j_call: TRBJ2-5; clone_size: NA; d_call: NA; cdr3_nt: TGTGCCAGCAGTTGGGGCAGAGCGTCAGAGACCCAGTACTTC; cdr3_aa: CASSWGRASETQYF
v_call: TRBV9; cdr3_length: 16; j_call: TRBJ2-7; clone_size: NA; d_call: TRBD2; cdr3_nt: TGTGCCAGCAGCGTAGATATAGCGGGAGGGCCTATCGAGCAGTACTTC; cdr3_aa: CASSVDIAGGPIEQYF
v_call: TRBV5-8; cdr3_length: 16; j_call: TRBJ2-3; clone_size: NA; d_call: TRBD1; cdr3_nt: TGTGCCAGCAGCGGCTCCGGGACAGGAAGCACAGATACGCAGTATTTT; cdr3_aa: CASSGSGTGSTDTQYF
v_call: TRBV24-1; cdr3_length: 16; j_call: TRBJ2-3; clone_size: NA; d_call: NA; cdr3_nt: TGTGCCACCAGTGATTTTGTTACAGGGCGGACAGATACGCAGTATTTT; cdr3_aa: CATSDFVTGRTDTQYF
v_call: TRBV5-1; cdr3_length: 16; j_call: TRBJ2-7; clone_size: few; d_call: NA; cdr3_nt: TGCGCCAGCAGCTTGGTGCAAAACAGGGGGGGCAACGAGCAGTACTTC; cdr3_aa: CASSLVQNRGGNEQYF
v_call: TRBV19; cdr3_length: 12; j_call: TRBJ2-1; clone_size: NA; d_call: NA; cdr3_nt: TGTGCCAGTAGTATAGTTCGGAATGAGCAGTTCTTC; cdr3_aa: CASSIVRNEQFF
v_call: TRBV5-8; cdr3_length: 12; j_call: TRBJ2-1; clone_size: NA; d_call: NA; cdr3_nt: TGTGCCAGCAGCTTGTCAGGGGATGAGCAGTTCTTC; cdr3_aa: CASSLSGDEQFF
v_call: TRBV18; cdr3_length: 14; j_call: TRBJ2-5; clone_size: NA; d_call: NA; cdr3_nt: TGTGCCAGCTCACCAGTAGGCGGCCAAGAGACCCAGTACTTC; cdr3_aa: CASSPVGGQETQYF
v_call: TRBV3-1/TRBV3-2; cdr3_length: 15; j_call: TRBJ2-5; clone_size: NA; d_call: NA; cdr3_nt: TGTGCCAGCAGCCAAGTTCGTAGGCAGGGAGAGACCCAGTACTTC; cdr3_aa: CASSQVRRQGETQYF
v_call: TRBV5-4; cdr3_length: 15; j_call: TRBJ1-1; clone_size: NA; d_call: TRBD1; cdr3_nt: TGTGCCAGCAGCCCGAGACAGGGGAGGAACACTGAAGCTTTCTTT; cdr3_aa: CASSPRQGRNTEAFF
v_call: TRBV7-3; cdr3_length: 18; j_call: TRBJ2-7; clone_size: NA; d_call: TRBD1; cdr3_nt: TGTGCCAGCAGCTCAGACATTCCGGGACAGGGTCACTCCTACGAGCAGTACTTC; cdr3_aa: CASSSDIPGQGHSYEQYF
v_call: TRBV6-5; cdr3_length: 14; j_call: TRBJ2-7; clone_size: once; d_call: TRBD1; cdr3_nt: TGTGCCAGCAGTTCGATAGGGGGCGGAGACGAGCAGTACTTC; cdr3_aa: CASSSIGGGDEQYF
v_call: TRBV5-1; cdr3_length: 15; j_call: TRBJ1-5; clone_size: NA; d_call: NA; cdr3_nt: TGCGCCAGCAGCCCGGGGGGAGGGGGCAATCAGCCCCAGCATTTT; cdr3_aa: CASSPGGGGNQPQHF
v_call: TRBV5-6; cdr3_length: 15; j_call: TRBJ2-7; clone_size: NA; d_call: TRBD2; cdr3_nt: TGTGCCAGCAGCTTGGGACTAGCGCGGACCTACGAGCAGTACTTC; cdr3_aa: CASSLGLARTYEQYF
v_call: TRBV24-1; cdr3_length: 14; j_call: TRBJ2-1; clone_size: NA; d_call: TRBD2; cdr3_nt: TGTGCCACCGGGCGTCGGGGGGGCCGCAATGAGCAGTTCTTC; cdr3_aa: CATGRRGGRNEQFF
v_call: TRBV10-2; cdr3_length: 16; j_call: TRBJ1-5; clone_size: NA; d_call: NA; cdr3_nt: TGCGCCAGCAGTGACGGTCTTGGGAGGAGCAATCAGCCCCAGCATTTT; cdr3_aa: CASSDGLGRSNQPQHF